Below are 17 T cell receptor beta chains sequenced from a single sample in a study of T cell repertoires in cytomegalovirus infection. One entry per CDR3 protein results from TCRdb running MiXCR on the reads. This table holds some 560,000 distinct CDR3 sequences, almost 40% found once. Which antigens these TCRs recognize remains unknown. Sequencing was performed on cultured PBMCs, taken from culture after CMV antigen stimulation. Receptor source: a human donor in good health (CMV status not recorded). Some clones in this sample may be carry-over from other donors' samples.

J is TRBJ2-1 and V is TRBV7-2, with 7 bases that match TRBD2. Germline-derived CDR1 and CDR2 are SGHTA and FQGNSA. CDR3 size: 16 residues. V dropped 5 bases and J dropped 2; count of bases not matched to a gene: 9. DNA for the CDR3: TGTGCCAGCAGCCTCAGAGGCGGGAGCCCCTACAATGAGCAGTTCTTC. Protein sequence: CASSLRGGSPYNEQFF.

The chain couples TRBV11-2 to TRBJ1-4; D remains unclear. The CDR3 has 13 amino acids. Trimming removed 0 bases at V and 10 bases at J, with 9 bases between. The germline gives CDR1 SGHAT, CDR2 FQNNGV. The CDR3 nucleotides read TGTGCCAGCAGCTTAGATGTCAGAGCAAAACTGTTTTTT. Translation gives CASSLDVRAKLFF.

This clonotype was counted at least ten times. The chain links TRBV7-2 to TRBJ2-3, with 10 bases aligning to TRBD2. The CDR3 is made up of 14 amino acids. V trimming: 3 bases; J trimming: 14 bases; junction bases outside the gene matches: 11. Germline V lookup: CDR1 SGHTA, CDR2 FQGNSA. In DNA form, the CDR3 reads TGTGCCAGCAGCTTCAGAGCGGGGGGGCTCCCTCCGTATTTT. It translates to CASSFRAGGLPPYF.

This rearrangement joins TRBV4-1 to TRBJ1-5; 7 positions match TRBD1. J was trimmed by 4 bases and V by 3 bases; bases with no gene match: 6. The length of the CDR3 is 15 residues. Per germline, CDR1 MGHRA and CDR2 YSYEKL. DNA of the CDR3: TGCGCCAGCAGCCAGAGGGAGGGGGCAAATCAGCCCCAGCATTTT. Protein sequence: CASSQREGANQPQHF.

The chain combines TRBV20-1 with TRBJ2-1; D may be TRBD1 or TRBD2 (6 bases each). Germline V CDR1 and CDR2: DFQATT, SNEGSKA (reference sequence). This CDR3 comprises 16 residues. Trimming took off 5 bases at V and 2 bases at J, with 19 bases between the two ends. The CDR3 region has the DNA TGCAGTGCTCCTACTGGGGGGCCCACTCCCTACAATGAGCAGTTCTTC. Encoded protein: CSAPTGGPTPYNEQFF.

The chain is built from TRBV27 and TRBJ1-1; 8 bases map to TRBD1. V dropped 5 bases and J dropped 10; count of bases not matched to a gene: 9. The CDR3 is 13 residues long. Germline lookup yields CDR1 MNHEY and CDR2 SMNVEV (reference sequence). The CDR3 coding sequence is TGTGCCAGCAGTAACCCGGGACAGGACCTAGCTTTCTTT. Its protein is CASSNPGQDLAFF.

The DNA for the CDR3 is TGCAGTGCTAGAGATCCCCGGGGGTCCTACGAGCAGTACTTC. It encodes CSARDPRGSYEQYF. The rearrangement links TRBV20-1 to TRBJ2-7; D is possibly TRBD2 (6 bases). With 0 bases removed from V and 1 base from J, the gap between germline ends came to 10 bases. This CDR3 region has 14 residues. CDR1 DFQATT and CDR2 SNEGSKA come from the germline V gene (reference sequence).

The genes are TRBV3-1 and TRBJ2-7, with 8 bases fitting TRBD2. The ends lost 3 bases at V and 1 base at J; junction bases unmatched: 2. CDR1 LGHDT and CDR2 YNNKEL come from the germline V gene (reference sequence). The CDR3 length is 14 residues. In nucleotides, the CDR3 is TGTGCCAGCAGCCAGGCGGGAGGATCCTACGAGCAGTACTTC. Protein: CASSQAGGSYEQYF.

The chain uses TRBV6-5 and TRBJ2-1; D not certain. V lost 5 bases and J lost 5, with 13 bases in between. Germline CDR1 reads MNHEY; CDR2 reads SVGAGI. This CDR3 is built from 14 residues. This CDR3 is CASSRGTVNNEQFF. The CDR3 DNA reads as TGTGCCAGCAGTCGAGGTACAGTTAACAATGAGCAGTTCTTC.

V and J are TRBV7-6 and TRBJ2-7; a weak D match, TRBD1 (6 bases). Per germline, CDR1 SGHVS and CDR2 FNYEAQ. The ends were cut back, 1 base at V and 3 bases at J, with 10 bases in the middle. The CDR3 sequence is 14 residues long. The CDR3 loop is CASSLEGDLYEQYF. CDR3 sequence (DNA): TGTGCCAGCAGCTTAGAGGGGGACCTCTACGAGCAGTACTTC.

The rearrangement joins TRBV18 to TRBJ1-4; D unclear. Trimming removed 3 bases from V and 0 bases from J, with 11 bases in between. Germline lookup yields CDR1 KGHSH and CDR2 LQKENI. The CDR3 length is 16 residues. The CDR3 is CASSPMTGATNEKLFF. CDR3 nucleotide sequence: TGTGCCAGCTCACCCATGACCGGGGCAACTAATGAAAAACTGTTTTTT.

The V gene is TRBV10-3, the J gene TRBJ2-1; D is perhaps TRBD1 or TRBD2 (5 bases each). The CDR3 runs 11 residues. With 3 bases removed from V and 10 bases from J, the gap between germline ends came to 7 bases. CDR1 is ENHRY, CDR2 SYGVKD, per germline. The CDR3 DNA reads TGTGCCATCAGTGAATGGGGGGAGCAGTTCTTC. Translated, it gives CAISEWGEQFF.

This clonotype was seen a few times. The V gene is TRBV7-9, the J gene TRBJ2-7; weak D call: TRBD2 (7 bases). The CDR3 runs 14 residues. Trimming removed 8 bases from V and 6 bases from J, with 20 bases in between. Germline V gene data show CDR1 as SEHNR and CDR2 as FQNEAQ (reference sequence). CDR3 coding DNA: TGTGCCAGCCTGGAAGGGGCCGGGGGGCTCGAGCAGTACTTC. It specifies CASLEGAGGLEQYF.

This chain uses TRBV6-2 or TRBV6-3 with TRBJ1-2; weak D call: TRBD1 (5 bases). V was shortened by 0 bases and J by 2 bases, with 10 bases between the two germline ends. The CDR3 runs 15 residues. CDR1 is MNHEY, CDR2 SVGEGT, per germline. CDR3: CASSYSAGGNYGYTF. The CDR3 nucleotides are TGTGCCAGCAGTTACTCGGCCGGGGGAAACTATGGCTACACCTTC.

V is TRBV19 and J is TRBJ1-6, with a tentative D call TRBD1 (6 bases). This CDR3 comprises 15 residues. In germline, CDR1 is LNHDA, CDR2 SQIVND (reference sequence). Trimming cost V 7 bases and J 8 bases, with 18 bases left between them. The CDR3 reads CASNSGASFDSPLHF. CDR3 nucleotides: TGTGCCAGTAATTCGGGGGCGTCTTTCGATTCACCCCTCCACTTT.

V gene TRBV7-2 combines with J gene TRBJ2-5; 7 bases align to TRBD2. The V and J ends lost 5 bases and 5 bases, in that order; junction bases with no gene match: 14. CDR1 SGHTA and CDR2 FQGNSA come from the germline V gene. This CDR3 is built from 16 residues. CDR3 region: CASSLREAGVRETQYF. As DNA, the CDR3 is TGTGCCAGCAGCCTCAGAGAGGCGGGGGTTCGGGAGACCCAGTACTTC.

The chain uses TRBV12-3 or TRBV12-4 and TRBJ1-1; D is perhaps TRBD1 (6 bases). Trimming left V 6 bases short and J 2 bases short, with 10 bases between. There are 13 residues in the CDR3. The CDR3 DNA sequence: TGTGCCAGCAGACGGGACACAAACACTGAAGCTTTCTTT. It translates to CASRRDTNTEAFF.